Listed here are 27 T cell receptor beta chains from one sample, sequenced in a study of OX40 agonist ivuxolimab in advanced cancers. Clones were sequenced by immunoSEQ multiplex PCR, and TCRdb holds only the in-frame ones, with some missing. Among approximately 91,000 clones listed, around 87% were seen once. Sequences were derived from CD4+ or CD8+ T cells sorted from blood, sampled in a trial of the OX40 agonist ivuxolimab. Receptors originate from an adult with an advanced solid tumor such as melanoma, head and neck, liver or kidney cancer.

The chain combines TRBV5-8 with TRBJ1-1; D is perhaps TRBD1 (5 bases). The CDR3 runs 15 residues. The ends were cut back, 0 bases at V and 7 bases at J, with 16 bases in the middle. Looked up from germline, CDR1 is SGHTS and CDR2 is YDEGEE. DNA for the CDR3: TGTGCCAGCAGCTTGGCCGGCAGGGAAAGGGTTGAAGCTTTCTTT. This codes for CASSLAGRERVEAFF.

The DNA of the CDR3 is TGTGCCAGCAGCCAGGGGGAAAACGCCTACAATGAGCAGTTCTTC. This encodes CASSQGENAYNEQFF. This chain links TRBV6-6 with TRBJ2-1, with 7 positions matching TRBD1. V lost 6 bases to trimming and J lost 2 bases; unmatched junction nucleotides: 7. The CDR3 is 15 amino acids. Germline CDR1 is MNHNY and CDR2 is SVGAGI (reference sequence).

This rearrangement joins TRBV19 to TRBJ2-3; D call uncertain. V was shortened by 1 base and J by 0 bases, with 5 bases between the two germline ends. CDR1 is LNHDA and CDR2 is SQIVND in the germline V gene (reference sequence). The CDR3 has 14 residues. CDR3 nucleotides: TGTGCCAGTAGTATAGGCAGGAGCACAGATACGCAGTATTTT. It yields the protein CASSIGRSTDTQYF.

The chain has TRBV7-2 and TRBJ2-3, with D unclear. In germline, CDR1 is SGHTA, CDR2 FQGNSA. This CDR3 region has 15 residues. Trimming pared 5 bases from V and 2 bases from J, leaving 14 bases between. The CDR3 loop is CASSPPETNTDTQYF. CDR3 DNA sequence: TGTGCCAGCAGCCCACCGGAGACAAACACAGATACGCAGTATTTT.

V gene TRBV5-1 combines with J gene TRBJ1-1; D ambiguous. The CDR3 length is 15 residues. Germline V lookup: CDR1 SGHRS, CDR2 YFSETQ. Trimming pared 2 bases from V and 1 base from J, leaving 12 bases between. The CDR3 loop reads CASSLGGLRNTEAFF. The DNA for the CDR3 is TGCGCCAGCAGCTTAGGTGGACTTCGGAACACTGAAGCTTTCTTT.

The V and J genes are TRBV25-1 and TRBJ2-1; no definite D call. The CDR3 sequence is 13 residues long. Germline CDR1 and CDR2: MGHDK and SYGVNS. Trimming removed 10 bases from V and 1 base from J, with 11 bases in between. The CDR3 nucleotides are TGTGCCACCCAAAGGAGTTCCTACAATGAGCAGTTCTTC. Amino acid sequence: CATQRSSYNEQFF.

The CDR3 DNA follows: TGTGCCAGCAGCGTAGCGGGGGGACGTGATCAGCCCCAGCATTTT. This codes for CASSVAGGRDQPQHF. The rearrangement uses TRBV9 and TRBJ1-5; maybe TRBD1 (5 bases). The length of the CDR3 is 15 residues. Trimming removed 0 bases at V and 5 bases at J, with 12 bases between. CDR1 and CDR2 from the germline V gene are SGDLS and YYNGEE.

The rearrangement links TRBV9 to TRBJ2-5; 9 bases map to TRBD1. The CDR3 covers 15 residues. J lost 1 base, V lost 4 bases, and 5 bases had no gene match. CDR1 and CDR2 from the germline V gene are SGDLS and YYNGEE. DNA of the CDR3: TGTGCCAGCAGCCCGGGACAGGGAATCCAAGAGACCCAGTACTTC. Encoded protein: CASSPGQGIQETQYF.

CDR3 coding DNA: TGTGCCAGCAAATCTGGGGCCAACGTCCTGACTTTC. Translation gives CASKSGANVLTF. J is TRBJ2-6 and V is TRBV28; D is unresolved. The germline V gene encodes CDR1 MDHEN and CDR2 SYDVKM. Trimming took off 7 bases at V and 1 base at J, with 2 bases between the two ends. The CDR3 runs to 12 residues.

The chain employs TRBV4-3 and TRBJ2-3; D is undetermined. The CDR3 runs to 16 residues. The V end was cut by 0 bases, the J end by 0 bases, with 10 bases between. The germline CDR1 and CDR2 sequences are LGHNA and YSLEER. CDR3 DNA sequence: TGCGCCAGCAGCCAAGATCTGGACGTTAGCACAGATACGCAGTATTTT. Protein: CASSQDLDVSTDTQYF.

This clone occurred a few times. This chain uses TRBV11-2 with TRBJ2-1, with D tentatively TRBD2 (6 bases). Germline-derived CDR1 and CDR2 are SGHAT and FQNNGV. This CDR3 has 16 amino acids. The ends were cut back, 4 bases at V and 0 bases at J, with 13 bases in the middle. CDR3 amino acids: CASSSRGTYSYNEQFF. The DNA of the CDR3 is TGTGCCAGCAGCTCCCGAGGGACTTACTCCTACAATGAGCAGTTCTTC. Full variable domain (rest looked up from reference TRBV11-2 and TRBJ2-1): EAGVAQSPRYKIIEKRQSVAFWCNPISGHATLYWYQQILGQGPKLLIQFQNNGVVDDSQLPKDRFSAERLKGVDSTLKIQPAKLEDSAVYLCASSSRGTYSYNEQFFGPGTRLTVL.

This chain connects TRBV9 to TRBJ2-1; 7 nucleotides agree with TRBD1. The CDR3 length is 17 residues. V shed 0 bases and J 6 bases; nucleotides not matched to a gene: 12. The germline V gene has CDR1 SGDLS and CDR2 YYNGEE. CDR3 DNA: TGTGCCAGCAGCGTAGTGGACAGGACTGAAGGGTTCAATGAGCAGTTCTTC. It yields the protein CASSVVDRTEGFNEQFF.

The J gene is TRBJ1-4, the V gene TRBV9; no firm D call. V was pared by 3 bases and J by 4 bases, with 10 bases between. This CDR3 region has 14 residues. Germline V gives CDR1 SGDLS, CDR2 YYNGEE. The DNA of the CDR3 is TGTGCCAGCAGCGCCCCAAGGCTTAATGAAAAACTGTTTTTT. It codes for CASSAPRLNEKLFF.

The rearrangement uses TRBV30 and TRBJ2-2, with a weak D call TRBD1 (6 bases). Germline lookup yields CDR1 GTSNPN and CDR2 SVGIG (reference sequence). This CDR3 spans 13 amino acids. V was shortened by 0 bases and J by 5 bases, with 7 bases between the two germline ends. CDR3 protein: CAWSVQGTGELFF. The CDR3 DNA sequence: TGTGCCTGGAGTGTACAGGGAACCGGGGAGCTGTTTTTT.

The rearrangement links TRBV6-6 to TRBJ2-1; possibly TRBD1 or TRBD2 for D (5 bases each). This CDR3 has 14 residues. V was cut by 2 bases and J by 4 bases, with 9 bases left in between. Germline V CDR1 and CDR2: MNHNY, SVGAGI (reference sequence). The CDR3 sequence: CASSYGTPYNEQFF. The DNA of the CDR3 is TGTGCCAGCAGTTACGGGACCCCTTACAATGAGCAGTTCTTC.

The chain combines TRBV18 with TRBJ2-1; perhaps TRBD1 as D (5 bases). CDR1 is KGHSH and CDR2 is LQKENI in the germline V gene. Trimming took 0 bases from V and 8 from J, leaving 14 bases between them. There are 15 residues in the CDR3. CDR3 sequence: CASSPPHQGSHEQFF. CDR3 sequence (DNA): TGTGCCAGCTCACCACCTCATCAGGGTTCACATGAGCAGTTCTTC.

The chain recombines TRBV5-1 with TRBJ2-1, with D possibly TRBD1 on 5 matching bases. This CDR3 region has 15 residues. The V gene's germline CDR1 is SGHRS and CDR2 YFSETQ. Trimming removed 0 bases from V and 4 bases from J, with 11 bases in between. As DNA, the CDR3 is TGCGCCAGCAGCTTGGTCACAGGAGATTACAATGAGCAGTTCTTC. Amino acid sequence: CASSLVTGDYNEQFF. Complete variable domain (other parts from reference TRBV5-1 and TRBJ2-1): KAGVTQTPRYLIKTRGQQVTLSCSPISGHRSVSWYQQTPGQGLQFLFEYFSETQRNKGNFPGRFSGRQFSNSRSEMNVSTLELGDSALYLCASSLVTGDYNEQFFGPGTRLTVL.

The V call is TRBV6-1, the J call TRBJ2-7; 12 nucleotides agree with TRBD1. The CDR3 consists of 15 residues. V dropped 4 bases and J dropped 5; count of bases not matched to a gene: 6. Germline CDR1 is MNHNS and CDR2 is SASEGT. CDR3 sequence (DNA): TGTGCCAGCAGTGCCCGGGACAGGGGGCTCCACGAGCAGTACGTC. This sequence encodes CASSARDRGLHEQYV.

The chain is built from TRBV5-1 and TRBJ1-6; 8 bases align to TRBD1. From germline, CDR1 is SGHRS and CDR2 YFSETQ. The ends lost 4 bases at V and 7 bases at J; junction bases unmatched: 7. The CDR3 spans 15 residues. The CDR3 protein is CASSTGQGVNSPLHF. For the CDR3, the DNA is TGCGCCAGCAGCACAGGACAGGGTGTGAATTCACCCCTCCACTTT.

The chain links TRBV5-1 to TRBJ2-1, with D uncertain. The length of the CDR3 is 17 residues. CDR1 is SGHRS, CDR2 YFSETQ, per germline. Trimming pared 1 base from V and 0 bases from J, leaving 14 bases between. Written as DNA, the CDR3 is TGCGCCAGCAGCTTGCGGGTCGCCAGGAGCTCCTACAATGAGCAGTTCTTC. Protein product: CASSLRVARSSYNEQFF.

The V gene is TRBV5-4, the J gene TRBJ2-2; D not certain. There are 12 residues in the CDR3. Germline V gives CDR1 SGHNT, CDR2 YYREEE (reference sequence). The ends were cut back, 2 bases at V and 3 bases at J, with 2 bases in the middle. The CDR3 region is CASSLYTGELFF. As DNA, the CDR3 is TGTGCCAGCAGCTTATACACCGGGGAGCTGTTTTTT.

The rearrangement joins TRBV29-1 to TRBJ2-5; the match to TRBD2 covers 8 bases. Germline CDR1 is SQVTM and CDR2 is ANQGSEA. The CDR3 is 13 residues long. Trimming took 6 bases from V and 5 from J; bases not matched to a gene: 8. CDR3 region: CSVDYSGIETQYF. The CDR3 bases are TGCAGCGTCGATTATAGCGGGATTGAGACCCAGTACTTC.

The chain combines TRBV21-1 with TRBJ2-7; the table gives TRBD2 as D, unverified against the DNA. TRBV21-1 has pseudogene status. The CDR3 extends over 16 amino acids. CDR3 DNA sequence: TGTGCCAGCAGCAACGCCATTGCGCTGAGCTCCTACGAGCAGTACTTC. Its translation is CASSNAIALSSYEQYF.

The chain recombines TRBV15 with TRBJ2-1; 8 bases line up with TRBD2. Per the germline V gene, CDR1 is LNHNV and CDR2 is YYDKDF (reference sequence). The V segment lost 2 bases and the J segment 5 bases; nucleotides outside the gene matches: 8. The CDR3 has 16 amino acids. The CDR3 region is CATSRSGLGGHNEQFF. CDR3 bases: TGTGCCACCAGCAGATCGGGACTAGGGGGACACAATGAGCAGTTCTTC.

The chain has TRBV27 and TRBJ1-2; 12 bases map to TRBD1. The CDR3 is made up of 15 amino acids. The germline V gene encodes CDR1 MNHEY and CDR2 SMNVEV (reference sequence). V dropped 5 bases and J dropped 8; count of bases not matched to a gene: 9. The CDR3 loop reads CASSQKGQGASGYTF. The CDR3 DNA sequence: TGTGCCAGCAGTCAAAAGGGACAGGGGGCGTCCGGCTACACCTTC.

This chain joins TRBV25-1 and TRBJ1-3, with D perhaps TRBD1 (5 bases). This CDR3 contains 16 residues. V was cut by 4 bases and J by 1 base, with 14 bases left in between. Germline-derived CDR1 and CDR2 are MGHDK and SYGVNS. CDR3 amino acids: CASSALTGGSGNTIYF. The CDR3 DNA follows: TGTGCCAGCAGTGCCCTAACAGGAGGGTCTGGAAACACCATATATTTT.

In DNA form, the CDR3 reads TGTGCCAGCAGCTCCCGGACCCCTGACATTCAGTACTTC. Translating gives CASSSRTPDIQYF. This chain joins TRBV11-3 and TRBJ2-4; D is ambiguous. Per the germline V gene, CDR1 is SGHNT and CDR2 is YENEEA. The ends were cut back, 4 bases at V and 8 bases at J, with 12 bases in the middle. CDR3 length equals 13 residues.